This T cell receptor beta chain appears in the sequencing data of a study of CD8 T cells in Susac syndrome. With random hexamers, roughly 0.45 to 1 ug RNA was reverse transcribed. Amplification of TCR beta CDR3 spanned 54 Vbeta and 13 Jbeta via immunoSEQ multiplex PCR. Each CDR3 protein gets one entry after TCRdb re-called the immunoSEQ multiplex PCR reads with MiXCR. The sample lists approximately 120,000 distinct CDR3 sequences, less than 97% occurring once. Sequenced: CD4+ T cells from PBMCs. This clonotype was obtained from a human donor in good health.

In DNA form, the CDR3 reads TGTGCCAGCAGCCCTGGAGGGAGCAATTCACCCCTCCACTTT. Translated, it gives CASSPGGSNSPLHF. This sequence joins TRBV7-6 and TRBJ1-6; D call uncertain. The CDR3 has 14 residues. The V end was cut by 5 bases, the J end by 7 bases, with 12 bases between. CDR1 SGHVS and CDR2 FNYEAQ come from the germline V gene.